This T cell receptor (beta chain) comes out of a study of T cells in Graves' hyperthyroidism and ophthalmopathy (dated by TCRdb to between 2018 and 2021). Context from the whole study: Peripheral blood samples were taken at initial diagnosis, before any treatment was given. TCR V-J signatures able to tell the groups apart were searched for in a discovery cohort of around 95 patients, of whom more than 40 had Graves' ophthalmopathy and more than 55 had stable Graves' hyperthyroidism. Prospective prediction of ophthalmopathy was tested in an independent validation cohort of some 19 hyperthyroidism patients and 15 to 17 patients who later progressed to ophthalmopathy. The approximately 100 discovery patients were divided at random into training and test sets in a 7:3 ratio. In six Graves' hyperthyroidism patients, the study also compared T-cell repertoires from thyroid tissue with T-cell repertoires from blood. Once sampling was done, hyperthyroidism patients were given methimazole at a starting dose of 30 mg daily, whereas ophthalmopathy patients were given high-dose intravenous methylprednisolone. According to the paper, TCR Vbeta CDR3 sequencing was carried out on about 140 peripheral blood samples, which came from some 41 ophthalmopathy, under 80 hyperthyroidism and some 17 progressor patients. On the study overall, not on this receptor specifically: Most expanded thyroid clonotypes (frequency above 0.001) were also detected in blood, a finding suggesting that blood repertoires may reflect thyroid immune responses. In validation, the model predicted progression to ophthalmopathy a median of about 6 months before onset, with 65% to 71% sensitivity and 72.22% specificity. In cross-validation, a model built on a 13 V-J signature told ophthalmopathy apart from stable hyperthyroidism with approximately 90% sensitivity and around 81% specificity, and in testing the same model reached 80%/75%. Sample size was not statistically predetermined, and blinding of investigators to group allocation was not performed.

From its cysteine to its phenylalanine, the CDR3 spans 18 amino acids. Just the 54-base CDR3 DNA is kept, in frame starting at base 1. V is reduced by 1 base and J by 0 bases, leaving a spacing of 19 bases between them. Reading the germline V gene (reference sequence) gives CDR1 DFQATT and CDR2 SNEGSKA. A patient counted as having stable Graves' hyperthyroidism if no progression to ophthalmopathy occurred over 18 months of follow-up. The hyperthyroidism patients were between 18 and 65 years old and newly diagnosed, with a disease duration of less than 2 months. The study excluded patients with uncontrolled infections, other autoimmune diseases, pregnancy or lactation. Diagnoses relied on clinical symptoms, serum thyroxine and TRAb, thyroid ultrasound and orbital computed tomography. PBMCs were isolated from roughly 10 ml of fresh peripheral blood by Ficoll-Paque density gradient centrifugation. Total RNA was extracted with Trizol reagent, and quality was checked on an Agilent 2100 Bioanalyzer.

The TCR beta CDR3 regions were amplified from RNA transcripts. The first round of RT-PCR for the TCR CDR3 was performed with the HTBI primer set and the Qiagen OneStep RT-PCR kit. Libraries were constructed in a second round of multiplex PCR, after which size selection and purification were carried out. Libraries were sequenced paired-end with 100 bp reads on an Illumina HiSeq2000. As for the original processing: SOAPnuke was used to process the raw data, removing reads that contained adapters or uncalled bases, had a mean Phred below 15, or lacked an exact match to the constant primer or identifier. COPE v1.2.5 was used to merge high-quality paired reads, and clonotypes were defined as unique nucleotide sequences. MiTCR v1.1 was used to align the clonotypes against IMGT TRBV, TRBD and TRBJ reference segments. The analysis was restricted to V-J combinations with a frequency above 0.0001, which together covered just over 99% of the repertoires. The TCS score was defined as the ratio of F50 (clonal expansion) to E x V (chaos), calculated using BLOSUM62-based TCRdist between CDR3 peptides within each V-J. Welch's t-statistics and random forest reduced some 510 V-J features to some 14, which were used in a naive Bayes classifier (R e1071). The public sequencing data were trimmed at Q25 with fastp and processed into clonotypes with MiXCR by TCRdb, which kept only in-frame beta chains. Rows with one shared CDR3 protein collapse into an entry with the most common genes and DNA. The V and J calls come from TCRdb's annotation, not from the publication. This sample lists about 290,000 distinct CDR3 sequences; around a sixth were detected once. Together, the top ten hold 33% of the sample.

This clonotype was counted ten times or more. The specificity of this receptor is unknown. Within one base of it there is no much larger clone, and no base qualities were kept. The sample taken for sequencing was blood. Rearrangement joined TRBV20-1 to TRBJ2-1, with no confident D gene call. The receptor comes from a man aged 25-45 years with Graves' hyperthyroidism. The nucleotide sequence reads as follows: TGCAGTGCTAGAGCGATGGGGTCAATCGGAAGCTCCTACAATGAGCAGTTCTTC. Its product reads: CSARAMGSIGSSYNEQFF.